The 28 T cell receptor beta chains below all came from one sample that was sequenced in a study of shared clonotypes between healthy human individuals. The naive CD8 subset, CD45RO-negative cells positively selected for CCR7, excluded terminally differentiated effector memory CD45RA+ cells. The assay was immunoSEQ multiplex PCR, and TCRdb's table has in-frame clones only and misses some. The sample lists around 2.1 million clones; roughly 91% were seen once. The sequenced sample consisted of naive CD8+ T cells from PBMCs. These receptors originate from a man aged 18 to 29 in good health. Some clones in this sample may be carry-over from other donors' samples.

This clone came up once. The chain combines TRBV2 with TRBJ2-3; D is unresolved. Germline CDR1 SNHLY, CDR2 FYNNEI. Trimming removed 1 base from V and 0 bases from J, with 11 bases in between. The CDR3 has 16 residues. The CDR3 is CASSEGALPSTDTQYF. The DNA for the CDR3 is TGTGCCAGCAGTGAAGGGGCCTTGCCTAGCACAGATACGCAGTATTTT. Based on the CDR3 plus reference TRBV2 and TRBJ2-3, the full variable domain is EPEVTQTPSHQVTQMGQEVILRCVPISNHLYFYWYRQILGQKVEFLVSFYNNEISEKSEIFDDQFSVERPDGSNFTLKIRSTKLEDSAMYFCASSEGALPSTDTQYFGPGTRLTVL.

The gene calls are TRBV27 and TRBJ2-5; D might be TRBD1 (6 bases). The CDR3 contains 16 residues. Trimming took 5 bases from V and 4 from J, leaving 20 bases between them. Germline V lookup: CDR1 MNHEY, CDR2 SMNVEV (reference sequence). CDR3 region: CASSPRPTGPGETQYF. In nucleotides, the CDR3 is TGTGCCAGCAGTCCCCGACCGACAGGCCCGGGAGAGACCCAGTACTTC.

This sequence joins TRBV7-3 and TRBJ1-1; no definite D call. V shed 1 base and J shed 3 bases, with 6 bases lying between them. This CDR3 has 13 residues. Germline CDR1 SGHTA, CDR2 FQGTGA. The CDR3 reads CASSLNPYTEAFF. The CDR3 bases are TGTGCCAGCAGCTTAAACCCGTACACTGAAGCTTTCTTT.

This chain connects TRBV28 to TRBJ2-7, with TRBD2 matching over 9 bases. Trimming cost V 5 bases and J 3 bases; bases outside gene matches: 11. This CDR3 has 16 residues. Germline V lookup: CDR1 MDHEN, CDR2 SYDVKM. CDR3 DNA sequence: TGTGCCAGCAGTCCCCCTTTAGCGGGAGCCCGCTACGAGCAGTACTTC. Its translation is CASSPPLAGARYEQYF.

The J gene is TRBJ2-1, the V gene TRBV6-6; 10 nucleotides align to TRBD2. Germline loops: CDR1 MNHNY, CDR2 SVGAGI (reference sequence). The CDR3 has 14 residues. V shed 5 bases, J shed 6 bases, and the junction held 4 bases outside the gene matches. The CDR3 region has the DNA TGTGCCAGCAGTGCTCTAGCGGGGGTCAATGAGCAGTTCTTC. Protein sequence: CASSALAGVNEQFF.

The gene calls are TRBV7-8 and TRBJ1-2, with 10 bases matching TRBD1. CDR3 length: 19 amino acids. Germline lookup yields CDR1 SGHVS and CDR2 FQNEAQ. The J segment lost 2 bases and the V segment lost 5 bases, leaving 17 bases of the junction unmatched. CDR3 in amino acids: CASSPSPPGQGMGNYGYTF. The CDR3 DNA is TGTGCCAGCAGCCCCTCCCCGCCGGGACAGGGGATGGGGAACTATGGCTACACCTTC.

Concerning this clone itself: Additional DNA sequences in this sample encode the identical CDR3. The rearrangement links TRBV6-1 to TRBJ1-1; 7 bases match TRBD1. CDR3 length: 14 residues. Germline V gene lookup returns CDR1 MNHNS and CDR2 SASEGT. V gave up 8 bases and J gave up 0 bases; unmatched junction bases: 6. The CDR3 loop reads CASSEQGMNTEAFF. CDR3 DNA sequence: TGTGCCAGCTCCGAACAGGGGATGAACACTGAAGCTTTCTTT.

This chain connects TRBV4-3 to TRBJ1-2, with 8 bases identical to TRBD1. Looked up from germline, CDR1 is LGHNA and CDR2 is YSLEER. Trimming took 0 bases from V and 4 from J; bases not matched to a gene: 10. The CDR3 totals 17 residues. The CDR3: CASSQDNSGQGGYGYTF. The DNA for the CDR3 is TGCGCCAGCAGCCAAGACAACAGCGGACAGGGTGGCTATGGCTACACCTTC.

This clone was seen a handful of times. The chain is built from TRBV14 and TRBJ2-5; no definite D call. CDR3 length: 13 residues. Germline-derived CDR1 and CDR2 are SGHDN and FVKESK. V dropped 0 bases and J dropped 4 bases, with 6 bases sitting between them. CDR3 sequence (DNA): TGTGCCAGCAGCCAAGATTCACGAGAGACCCAGTACTTC. This translates into CASSQDSRETQYF.

The chain employs TRBV5-7 and TRBJ1-1; D may be TRBD1 (5 bases). TRBV5-7 is labeled an ORF, and its function is uncertain. This CDR3 is built from 13 residues. V dropped 4 bases and J dropped 7 bases, with 14 bases sitting between them. CDR3 DNA: TGTGCCAGCAGCGGAAAGCAGGGAGATGAAGCTTTCTTT. Translating gives CASSGKQGDEAFF.

The chain recombines TRBV12-2 with TRBJ2-7. TRBV12-2 is recorded as a pseudogene. This CDR3 is built from 17 residues. The CDR3 spells CASRLVAEPNETSEQYF. In DNA, the CDR3 is TGTGCAAGTCGCTTAGTTGCCGAACCCAACGAAACCTCCGAGCAGTACTTC.

Turning to this clone: This specimen includes other DNA sequences encoding the same CDR3. The chain recombines TRBV9 with TRBJ2-7, with D possibly TRBD1 on 7 matching bases. CDR3 length: 14 residues. Germline V gene lookup returns CDR1 SGDLS and CDR2 YYNGEE. The V end lost 3 bases, the J end lost 2 bases, and 12 bases lay between the germline ends. The CDR3 DNA follows: TGTGCCAGCAGCGGCGGGACAGATACCTACGAGCAGTACTTC. Translating gives CASSGGTDTYEQYF.

The gene calls are TRBV29-1 and TRBJ1-2; D not resolved. The V end lost 0 bases, the J end lost 5 bases, and 16 bases lay between the germline ends. The CDR3 runs 15 residues. The V gene's germline CDR1 is SQVTM and CDR2 ANQGSEA. The CDR3 loop reads CSVEDFRGGLYGYTF. As DNA, the CDR3 is TGCAGCGTTGAAGATTTCCGGGGAGGGTTATATGGCTACACCTTC.

This chain links TRBV7-3 with TRBJ2-1, with D uncertain. The germline gives CDR1 SGHTA, CDR2 FQGTGA. The CDR3 totals 14 residues. Between the trimmed V and J ends, which lost 1 base and 8 bases, there was a span of 12 bases. CDR3 in amino acids: CASSLMVLGDEQFF. In DNA form, the CDR3 reads TGTGCCAGCAGCTTAATGGTCCTGGGCGATGAGCAGTTCTTC.

The chain employs TRBV11-2 and TRBJ2-1, with unresolved D. CDR3 size: 15 residues. Germline CDR1 SGHAT, CDR2 FQNNGV. The V gene lost 1 base and the J gene lost 8 bases, with 15 bases spanning the gap. The CDR3 spells CASSLVGGSFDEQFF. The CDR3 nucleotides are TGTGCCAGCAGCTTAGTCGGCGGTTCGTTCGATGAGCAGTTCTTC.

The J gene is TRBJ2-1, the V gene TRBV7-9, with D unresolved. The CDR3 runs to 15 residues. V lost 5 bases to trimming and J lost 5 bases, with 16 bases between them. Germline V gene data show CDR1 as SEHNR and CDR2 as FQNEAQ (reference sequence). Here the CDR3 DNA reads TGTGCCAGCAGCCACCAGCCGGATCGAAACAATGAGCAGTTCTTC. It specifies CASSHQPDRNNEQFF.

The chain recombines TRBV11-2 with TRBJ2-7; 8 bases match TRBD2. This CDR3 has 15 amino acids. Losses at the gene ends were 5 bases for V and 2 bases for J; bases not matched to a gene: 8. CDR1 is SGHAT, CDR2 FQNNGV, per germline. CDR3 coding DNA: TGTGCCAGCAGCCCCGGACTAGCAGACACCTACGAGCAGTACTTC. Amino acid sequence: CASSPGLADTYEQYF.

The rearrangement links TRBV28 to TRBJ2-4, with 13 bases aligning to TRBD2. In germline, CDR1 is MDHEN, CDR2 SYDVKM. The CDR3 runs to 13 residues. V shed 6 bases, J shed 14 bases, and the junction held 7 bases outside the gene matches. CDR3 sequence (DNA): TGTGCCAGCAGGCCGGGACTAGCGGGATTTGAGTACTTC. Its protein product is CASRPGLAGFEYF. The whole variable domain, remainder taken from reference TRBV28 and TRBJ2-4, is DVKVTQSSRYLVKRTGEKVFLECVQDMDHENMFWYRQDPGLGLRLIYFSYDVKMKEKGDIPEGYSVSREKKERFSLILESASTNQTSMYLCASRPGLAGFEYFGAGTRLSVL.

This clone was recorded only once. The chain has TRBV7-9 and TRBJ2-1, with D possibly being TRBD1 (7 bases). In germline, CDR1 is SEHNR, CDR2 FQNEAQ (reference sequence). CDR3 size: 14 residues. Trimming removed 5 bases at V and 7 bases at J, with 15 bases between. CDR3 residues: CASSLQGGRNEQFF. CDR3 nucleotide sequence: TGTGCCAGCAGCCTCCAGGGGGGTCGGAATGAGCAGTTCTTC. Full variable domain (rest looked up from reference TRBV7-9 and TRBJ2-1): DTGVSQNPRHKITKRGQNVTFRCDPISEHNRLYWYRQTLGQGPEFLTYFQNEAQLEKSRLLSDRFSAERPKGSFSTLEIQRTEQGDSAMYLCASSLQGGRNEQFFGPGTRLTVL.

V gene TRBV15 combines with J gene TRBJ2-2; D is undetermined. CDR3 length equals 12 residues. Trimming removed 8 bases from V and 5 bases from J, with 9 bases in between. Looked up from germline, CDR1 is LNHNV and CDR2 is YYDKDF (reference sequence). The CDR3 loop is CATALVTGELFF. The DNA for the CDR3 is TGTGCCACCGCACTGGTAACCGGGGAGCTGTTTTTT.

This clone has just a few counts. V gene TRBV7-9 combines with J gene TRBJ1-1; 9 nucleotides match TRBD1. The germline CDR1 and CDR2 sequences are SEHNR and FQNEAQ (reference sequence). Trimming took 10 bases from V and 5 from J; bases not matched to a gene: 8. The CDR3 has 13 amino acids. This CDR3 is CATDRGSGTEAFF. CDR3 in DNA: TGTGCCACGGACAGGGGATCGGGAACTGAAGCTTTCTTT. The variable domain in full, with the rest retrieved from reference TRBV7-9 and TRBJ1-1, is DTGVSQNPRHKITKRGQNVTFRCDPISEHNRLYWYRQTLGQGPEFLTYFQNEAQLEKSRLLSDRFSAERPKGSFSTLEIQRTEQGDSAMYLCATDRGSGTEAFFGQGTRLTVV.

This chain connects TRBV7-3 to TRBJ2-1; 7 bases are a match to TRBD2. Per the germline V gene, CDR1 is SGHTA and CDR2 is FQGTGA. The CDR3 has 15 residues. J lost 4 bases, V lost 4 bases, and 7 bases had no gene match. CDR3 nucleotide sequence: TGTGCCAGCAGCTCCCCCGGGACTATGTACAATGAGCAGTTCTTC. Residues: CASSSPGTMYNEQFF.

The rearrangement links TRBV7-2 to TRBJ2-1, with 10 positions matching TRBD1. Germline V gene sequence: CDR1 SGHTA, CDR2 FQGNSA. The CDR3 totals 13 residues. Trimming cost V 5 bases and J 6 bases; bases outside gene matches: 1. Here the CDR3 DNA reads TGTGCCAGCAGCCGGGACAGGGGCAATGAGCAGTTCTTC. Protein product: CASSRDRGNEQFF.

V usage is TRBV30 and J usage is TRBJ2-7; no definite D call. V was trimmed by 0 bases and J by 9 bases, leaving 24 bases between them. Germline CDR1 is GTSNPN and CDR2 is SVGIG (reference sequence). The length of the CDR3 is 16 residues. CDR3 bases: TGTGCCTGGAGTGTGGGGTCAACTCTGGGAACTTGGGGGCAGTACTTC. Residues: CAWSVGSTLGTWGQYF.

This clone was seen once. The V call is TRBV27, the J call TRBJ2-2, with D possibly matching TRBD2 (5 bases). The germline V and J ends were trimmed by 5 bases and 4 bases, with 17 bases remaining between them. CDR3 length: 16 residues. CDR1 is MNHEY and CDR2 is SMNVEV in the germline V gene (reference sequence). The CDR3: CASSPLHSRGTGELFF. CDR3 coding DNA: TGTGCCAGCAGTCCCCTACACTCCCGGGGCACCGGGGAGCTGTTTTTT.

This clone was counted between two and nine times. This rearrangement joins TRBV30 to TRBJ1-1; D perhaps matches TRBD1 (5 bases). The germline V gene encodes CDR1 GTSNPN and CDR2 SVGIG (reference sequence). V gave up 0 bases and J gave up 0 bases, with 11 bases separating them. The CDR3 has 15 amino acids. In DNA, the CDR3 is TGTGCCTGGAGTGTACATATAGGGGTGAACACTGAAGCTTTCTTT. Translated: CAWSVHIGVNTEAFF.

The chain couples TRBV30 to TRBJ2-7, with a tentative D call TRBD1 (6 bases). CDR3 size: 18 residues. Deletions cut 0 bases from V and 5 bases from J, with 26 bases between. Germline CDR1 and CDR2: GTSNPN and SVGIG (reference sequence). CDR3 bases: TGTGCCTGGAGTGTATGGAGAAACGGACAGCCACCGGGGAACGAGCAGTACTTC. Its translation: CAWSVWRNGQPPGNEQYF.

Only one count was recorded for this clone. The same CDR3 arises from other DNA sequences in this sample as well. The chain joins TRBV7-2 to TRBJ2-3, with 10 positions matching TRBD1. J was trimmed by 2 bases and V by 5 bases; bases with no gene match: 4. Germline CDR1 reads SGHTA; CDR2 reads FQGNSA. The CDR3 contains 15 residues. The CDR3 loop is CASSPDRGLTDTQYF. CDR3 sequence (DNA): TGTGCCAGCAGCCCCGACAGGGGGCTCACAGATACGCAGTATTTT.